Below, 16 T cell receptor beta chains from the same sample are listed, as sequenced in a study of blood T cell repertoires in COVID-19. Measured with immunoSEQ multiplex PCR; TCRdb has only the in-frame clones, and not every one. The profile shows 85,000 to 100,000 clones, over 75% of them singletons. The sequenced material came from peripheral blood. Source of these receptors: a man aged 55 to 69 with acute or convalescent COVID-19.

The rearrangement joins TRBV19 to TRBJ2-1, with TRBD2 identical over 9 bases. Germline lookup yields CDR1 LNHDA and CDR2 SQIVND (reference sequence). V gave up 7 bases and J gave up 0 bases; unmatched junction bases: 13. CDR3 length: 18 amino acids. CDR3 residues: CASNQGLALGGSYNEQFF. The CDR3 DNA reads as TGTGCCAGTAACCAGGGACTAGCATTGGGAGGCTCCTACAATGAGCAGTTCTTC.

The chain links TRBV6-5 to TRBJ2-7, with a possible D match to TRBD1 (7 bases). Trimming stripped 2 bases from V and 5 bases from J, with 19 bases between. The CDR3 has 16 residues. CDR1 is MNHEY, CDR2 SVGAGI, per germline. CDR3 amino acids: CASSYAGMTGFHEQYF. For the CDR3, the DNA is TGTGCCAGCAGTTACGCGGGAATGACAGGGTTCCACGAGCAGTACTTC.

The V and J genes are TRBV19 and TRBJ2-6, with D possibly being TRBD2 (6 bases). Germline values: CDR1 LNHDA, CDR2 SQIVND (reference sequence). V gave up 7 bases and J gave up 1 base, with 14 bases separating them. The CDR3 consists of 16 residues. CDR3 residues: CASIKRGESGANVLTF. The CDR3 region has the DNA TGTGCCAGTATAAAACGCGGGGAATCTGGGGCCAACGTCCTGACTTTC.

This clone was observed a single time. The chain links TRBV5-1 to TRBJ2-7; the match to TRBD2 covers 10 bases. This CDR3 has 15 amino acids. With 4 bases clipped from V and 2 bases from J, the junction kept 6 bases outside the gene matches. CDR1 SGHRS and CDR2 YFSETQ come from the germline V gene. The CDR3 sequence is CASSQAGGPTYEQYF. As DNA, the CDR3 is TGCGCCAGCAGCCAAGCGGGAGGGCCTACCTACGAGCAGTACTTC.

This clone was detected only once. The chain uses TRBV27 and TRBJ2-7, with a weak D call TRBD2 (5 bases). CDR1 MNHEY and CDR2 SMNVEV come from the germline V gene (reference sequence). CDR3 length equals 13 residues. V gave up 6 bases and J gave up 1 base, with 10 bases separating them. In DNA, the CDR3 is TGTGCCAGCAGAAAGACGGGATCCTACGAGCAGTACTTC. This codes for CASRKTGSYEQYF.

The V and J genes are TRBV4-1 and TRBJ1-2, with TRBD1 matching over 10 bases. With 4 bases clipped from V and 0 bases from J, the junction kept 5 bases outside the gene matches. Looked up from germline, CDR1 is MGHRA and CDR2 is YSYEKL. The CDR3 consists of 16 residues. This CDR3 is CASSRGQGVANYGYTF. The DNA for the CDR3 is TGCGCCAGCAGCCGAGGACAGGGGGTAGCTAACTATGGCTACACCTTC.

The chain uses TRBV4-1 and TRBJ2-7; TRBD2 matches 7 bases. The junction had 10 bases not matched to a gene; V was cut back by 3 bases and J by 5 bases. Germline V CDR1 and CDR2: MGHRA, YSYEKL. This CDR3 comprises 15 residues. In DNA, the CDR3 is TGCGCCAGCAGCCACCAACTCGCTGGGGGGGACGAGCAGTACTTC. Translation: CASSHQLAGGDEQYF.

Here the CDR3 DNA reads TGTGCCAGCAGCCGGCTGGGAGGGCGAGTGGGAAACACCATATATTTT. Its protein is CASSRLGGRVGNTIYF. This chain links TRBV7-8 with TRBJ1-3; D unresolved. In germline, CDR1 is SGHVS, CDR2 FQNEAQ. Trimming stripped 5 bases from V and 4 bases from J, with 18 bases between. The CDR3 consists of 16 residues.

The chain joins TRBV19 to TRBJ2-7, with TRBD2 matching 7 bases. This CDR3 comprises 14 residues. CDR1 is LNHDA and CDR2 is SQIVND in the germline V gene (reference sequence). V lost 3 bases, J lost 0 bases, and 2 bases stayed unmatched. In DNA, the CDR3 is TGTGCCAGTAGTATGGGACTAAGCTCCTACGAGCAGTACTTC. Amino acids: CASSMGLSSYEQYF.

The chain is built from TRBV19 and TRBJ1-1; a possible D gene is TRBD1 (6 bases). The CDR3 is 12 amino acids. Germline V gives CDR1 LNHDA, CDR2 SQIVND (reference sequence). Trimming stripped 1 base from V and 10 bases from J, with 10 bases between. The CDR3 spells CASSIGQGPAFF. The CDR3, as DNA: TGTGCCAGTAGTATAGGTCAGGGGCCAGCTTTCTTT.

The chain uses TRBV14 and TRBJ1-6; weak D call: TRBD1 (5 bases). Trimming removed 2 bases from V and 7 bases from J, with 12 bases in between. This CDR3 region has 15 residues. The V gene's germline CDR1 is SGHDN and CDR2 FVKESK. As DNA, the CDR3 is TGTGCCAGCAGCCAACAGGGTCAATGGAATTCACCCCTCCACTTT. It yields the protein CASSQQGQWNSPLHF.

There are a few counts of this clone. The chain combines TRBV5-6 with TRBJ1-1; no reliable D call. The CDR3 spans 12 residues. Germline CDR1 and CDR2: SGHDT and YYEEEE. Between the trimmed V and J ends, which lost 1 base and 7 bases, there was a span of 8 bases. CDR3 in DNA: TGTGCCAGCAGCTTGAAGGAGTATGAAGCTTTCTTT. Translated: CASSLKEYEAFF.

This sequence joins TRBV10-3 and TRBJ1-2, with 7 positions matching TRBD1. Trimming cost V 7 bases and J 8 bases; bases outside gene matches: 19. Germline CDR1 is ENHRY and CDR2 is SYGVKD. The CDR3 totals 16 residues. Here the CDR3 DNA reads TGTGCCATCACAAGTGTAGGGGGCGCGTTTTCGAACGGCTACACCTTC. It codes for CAITSVGGAFSNGYTF.

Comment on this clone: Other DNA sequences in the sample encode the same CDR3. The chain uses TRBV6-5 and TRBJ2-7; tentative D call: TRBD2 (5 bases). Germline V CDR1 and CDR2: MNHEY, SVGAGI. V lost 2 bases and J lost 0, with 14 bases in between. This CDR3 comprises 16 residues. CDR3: CASSYLRTRSSYEQYF. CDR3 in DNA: TGTGCCAGCAGTTACCTCAGGACTCGTAGCTCCTACGAGCAGTACTTC.

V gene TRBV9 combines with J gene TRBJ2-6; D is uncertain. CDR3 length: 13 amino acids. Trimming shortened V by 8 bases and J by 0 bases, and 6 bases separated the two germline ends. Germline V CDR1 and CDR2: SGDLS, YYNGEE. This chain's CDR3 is CASQISGANVLTF. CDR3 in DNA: TGTGCCAGTCAAATCTCTGGGGCCAACGTCCTGACTTTC.

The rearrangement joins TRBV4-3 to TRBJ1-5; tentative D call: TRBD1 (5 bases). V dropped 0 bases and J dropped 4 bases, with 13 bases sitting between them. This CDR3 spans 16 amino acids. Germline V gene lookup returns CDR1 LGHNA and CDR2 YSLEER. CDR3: CASSQESGRQNQPQHF. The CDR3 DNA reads TGCGCCAGCAGCCAAGAGTCAGGGAGGCAGAATCAGCCCCAGCATTTT.